A single T cell receptor (beta chain) is shown here with its context. Primers included in the PCR were 60 Vbeta and 13 Jbeta primers. Assay: immunoSEQ multiplex PCR; the TCRdb copy retains only in-frame clones and omits some. The sample lists roughly 110,000 clones; roughly 74% were seen once. With 3 bases removed from V and 0 bases from J, the gap between germline ends came to 12 bases. Germline-derived CDR1 and CDR2 are LNHDA and SQIVND (reference sequence). The CDR3 has 16 residues. The sample comes from a study of cytomegalovirus exposure and HLA in healthy donors. Sequencing input: PBMCs. V and J are TRBV19 and TRBJ1-5; possible D gene TRBD1, 5 bases. The source is a man aged 40-50 years in good health and CMV-seronegative. The CDR3 protein is CASSILTAYSNQPQHF. As DNA, the CDR3 is TGTGCCAGTAGTATTTTGACAGCCTATAGCAATCAGCCCCAGCATTTT.